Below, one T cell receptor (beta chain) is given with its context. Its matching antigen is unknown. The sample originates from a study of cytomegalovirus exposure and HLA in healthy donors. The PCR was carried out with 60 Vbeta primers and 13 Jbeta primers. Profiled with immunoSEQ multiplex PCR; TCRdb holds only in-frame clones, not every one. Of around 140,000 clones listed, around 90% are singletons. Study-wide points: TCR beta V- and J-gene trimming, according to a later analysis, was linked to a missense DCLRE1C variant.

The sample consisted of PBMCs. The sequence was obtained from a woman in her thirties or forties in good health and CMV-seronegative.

CDR3 protein: CASSLTGQGSYEQYF. The DNA for the CDR3 is TGTGCCAGCAGCTTAACGGGACAGGGGTCCTACGAGCAGTACTTC. The rearrangement links TRBV7-3 to TRBJ2-7; 10 bases line up with TRBD1. Per germline, CDR1 SGHTA and CDR2 FQGTGA. CDR3 length equals 15 residues. V shed 0 bases and J 1 base; nucleotides not matched to a gene: 0.